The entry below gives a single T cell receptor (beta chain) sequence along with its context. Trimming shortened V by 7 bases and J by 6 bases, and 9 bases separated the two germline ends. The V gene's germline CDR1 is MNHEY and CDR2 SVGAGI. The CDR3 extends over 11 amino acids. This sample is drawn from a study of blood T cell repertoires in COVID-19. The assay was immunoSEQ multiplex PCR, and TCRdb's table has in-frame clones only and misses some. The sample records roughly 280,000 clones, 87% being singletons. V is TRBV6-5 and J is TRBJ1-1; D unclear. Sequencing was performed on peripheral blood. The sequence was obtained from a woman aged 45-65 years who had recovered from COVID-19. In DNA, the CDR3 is TGTGCCAGCAACGGAGGAGCTGAAGCTTTCTTT. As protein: CASNGGAEAFF.